This is a list of T cell receptor beta chains from one sample in a study of OX40 agonist ivuxolimab in advanced cancers. Produced via immunoSEQ multiplex PCR; TCRdb's table is partial and in-frame only. This sample has 77,000 or so clones, with roughly nine tenths found just once. The specimen was CD4+ or CD8+ T cells sorted from blood, collected in a trial of the OX40 agonist ivuxolimab. Receptor source: an adult with an advanced solid tumor such as melanoma, head and neck, liver or kidney cancer. Both conserved end residues are part of each CDR3. Fields, in order: D gene, V gene, J gene, clone size, CDR3 protein, CDR3 DNA. A D gene is named only where the DNA matches it firmly. Only some rows state a clone size, as once, few, many or a class for expanded clones.

D: .
V: TRBV29-1
J: TRBJ1-2
size: .
CDR3: CSVEDLLLRGPNYGYTF
DNA: TGCAGCGTTGAAGATCTTCTTTTGAGGGGCCCTAACTATGGCTACACCTTC

D: .
V: TRBV5-5
J: TRBJ2-7
size: .
CDR3: CASSSQGYEQYF
DNA: TGTGCCAGCAGCTCGCAGGGGTACGAGCAGTACTTC

D: .
V: TRBV27
J: TRBJ2-7
size: .
CDR3: CASSLSGVRGYEQYF
DNA: TGTGCCAGCAGTTTATCGGGGGTAAGGGGCTACGAGCAGTACTTC

D: .
V: TRBV5-1
J: TRBJ2-3
size: once
CDR3: CASSAPGGVSTDTQYF
DNA: TGCGCCAGCAGCGCCCCTGGCGGGGTGAGCACAGATACGCAGTATTTT

D: .
V: TRBV5-4
J: TRBJ1-1
size: once
CDR3: CASSWTESEAFF
DNA: TGTGCCAGCAGCTGGACAGAGTCTGAAGCTTTCTTT

D: .
V: TRBV11-3
J: TRBJ1-4
size: .
CDR3: CANGKGPTNEKLFF
DNA: TGTGCCAATGGCAAGGGGCCAACTAATGAAAAACTGTTTTTT

D: TRBD1
V: TRBV6-5
J: TRBJ1-1
size: .
CDR3: CASGRTGIIAEAFF
DNA: TGTGCCAGCGGTCGGACAGGGATTATCGCTGAAGCTTTCTTT

D: TRBD2
V: TRBV5-6
J: TRBJ2-2
size: .
CDR3: CASSPPRTSFAGELFF
DNA: TGTGCCAGCAGCCCGCCCCGGACTAGTTTCGCCGGGGAGCTGTTTTTT

D: TRBD1
V: TRBV7-8
J: TRBJ1-1
size: .
CDR3: CASSTQDRGTEAFF
DNA: TGTGCCAGCAGCACCCAAGACAGGGGGACTGAAGCTTTCTTT

D: .
V: TRBV6-5
J: TRBJ2-1
size: once
CDR3: CASSTGPYNEQFF
DNA: TGTGCCAGCAGTACTGGCCCCTACAATGAGCAGTTCTTC

D: TRBD1
V: TRBV11-2
J: TRBJ1-2
size: .
CDR3: CASSHGQGAYGYTF
DNA: TGTGCCAGCAGCCATGGACAGGGGGCGTATGGCTACACCTTC

D: TRBD1
V: TRBV10-3
J: TRBJ2-7
size: .
CDR3: CAIRPRGQIEEQYF
DNA: TGTGCCATCAGACCCAGGGGGCAGATTGAAGAGCAGTACTTC

D: .
V: TRBV7-3
J: TRBJ1-6
size: .
CDR3: CASSLGGPNSPLHF
DNA: TGTGCCAGCAGCCTAGGGGGGCCTAATTCACCCCTCCACTTT

D: TRBD2
V: TRBV7-8
J: TRBJ2-5
size: .
CDR3: CASSLGPRLAGMEETQYF
DNA: TGTGCCAGCAGCTTAGGGCCACGCCTAGCGGGGATGGAGGAGACCCAGTACTTC

D: .
V: TRBV9
J: TRBJ1-2
size: .
CDR3: CASSARPRHKPGDPHYGYTF
DNA: TGTGCCAGCAGCGCACGACCCCGTCACAAGCCTGGGGACCCTCACTATGGCTACACCTTC

D: .
V: TRBV10-3
J: TRBJ1-1
size: .
CDR3: CATVRLLSDGDTEAFF
DNA: TGTGCCACCGTCCGCCTCCTTTCGGACGGAGACACTGAAGCTTTCTTT

D: .
V: TRBV15
J: TRBJ2-7
size: .
CDR3: CATSITGGGTYEQYF
DNA: TGTGCCACCAGCATAACAGGGGGGGGTACCTACGAGCAGTACTTC

D: TRBD1
V: TRBV6-5
J: TRBJ1-2
size: .
CDR3: CASRSQGADGYTF
DNA: TGTGCCAGCCGTTCTCAGGGGGCGGATGGCTACACCTTC

D: .
V: TRBV19
J: TRBJ2-7
size: .
CDR3: CASSIGQSSYEQYF
DNA: TGTGCCAGTAGTATAGGGCAGAGCTCCTACGAGCAGTACTTC

D: .
V: TRBV5-5
J: TRBJ2-2
size: once
CDR3: CASRSLGTGELFF
DNA: TGTGCCAGCCGGAGTTTGGGAACCGGGGAGCTGTTTTTT

D: TRBD1
V: TRBV30
J: TRBJ1-1
size: .
CDR3: CAWTGQAGLNTEAFF
DNA: TGTGCCTGGACCGGACAGGCCGGTTTGAACACTGAAGCTTTCTTT

D: TRBD1
V: TRBV6-5
J: TRBJ1-2
size: .
CDR3: CASRNRDRDSYGYTF
DNA: TGTGCCAGCAGGAACCGGGACAGGGATTCCTATGGCTACACCTTC

D: TRBD1
V: TRBV6-5
J: TRBJ2-5
size: .
CDR3: CASSPGTGEVETQYF
DNA: TGTGCCAGCAGTCCGGGGACAGGGGAGGTAGAGACCCAGTACTTC

D: .
V: TRBV30
J: TRBJ1-1
size: .
CDR3: CAWREQFHTEAFF
DNA: TGTGCCTGGAGGGAGCAGTTTCACACTGAAGCTTTCTTT

D: .
V: TRBV7-9
J: TRBJ2-7
size: .
CDR3: CASSLFGGGYEQYF
DNA: TGTGCCAGCAGCTTATTTGGGGGCGGCTACGAGCAGTACTTC

D: TRBD1
V: TRBV19
J: TRBJ1-1
size: .
CDR3: CASSLRTGKIDTEAFF
DNA: TGTGCCAGTAGTTTAAGGACAGGGAAAATCGACACTGAAGCTTTCTTT

D: .
V: TRBV7-6
J: TRBJ2-7
size: few
CDR3: CASSSTLSYEQYF
DNA: TGTGCCAGCAGCTCGACTCTTAGCTACGAGCAGTACTTC

D: TRBD2
V: TRBV7-3
J: TRBJ2-2
size: once
CDR3: CASSLPGGGTGELFF
DNA: TGTGCCAGCAGCCTGCCCGGGGGGGGCACCGGGGAGCTGTTTTTT

D: .
V: TRBV5-6
J: TRBJ1-1
size: .
CDR3: CASSLPGPLEAFF
DNA: TGTGCCAGCAGCTTGCCCGGGCCTCTTGAAGCTTTCTTT

D: .
V: TRBV13
J: TRBJ2-7
size: .
CDR3: CASSLGRNSYEQYF
DNA: TGTGCCAGCAGCTTAGGACGGAACTCCTACGAGCAGTACTTC

D: TRBD2
V: TRBV25-1
J: TRBJ2-5
size: .
CDR3: CASSGVKRGGETQYF
DNA: TGTGCCAGCAGTGGAGTTAAGCGGGGCGGGGAGACCCAGTACTTC

D: .
V: TRBV21-1
J: TRBJ2-7
size: .
CDR3: CASRPGQGGEQYF
DNA: TGTGCCAGCAGGCCGGGACAGGGAGGTGAGCAGTACTTC

D: .
V: TRBV9
J: TRBJ2-1
size: .
CDR3: CASTGSGGHNEQFF
DNA: TGTGCCAGCACAGGGAGCGGCGGTCACAATGAGCAGTTCTTC

D: TRBD2
V: TRBV6-4
J: TRBJ2-1
size: .
CDR3: CASSRLAGAYNEQFF
DNA: TGTGCCAGCAGTAGACTAGCGGGGGCTTACAATGAGCAGTTCTTC

D: TRBD2
V: TRBV7-6
J: TRBJ2-3
size: .
CDR3: CASSWSGGAEDTQYF
DNA: TGTGCCAGCAGCTGGAGCGGGGGGGCCGAAGATACGCAGTATTTT

D: .
V: TRBV9
J: TRBJ1-6
size: .
CDR3: CASSVGGPGSPLHF
DNA: TGTGCCAGCAGCGTAGGGGGACCGGGTTCACCCCTCCACTTT

D: TRBD1
V: TRBV7-8
J: TRBJ1-5
size: .
CDR3: CASSWGQSSNQPQHF
DNA: TGTGCCAGCAGCTGGGGACAGAGTAGCAATCAGCCCCAGCATTTT

D: .
V: TRBV6-5
J: TRBJ2-4
size: .
CDR3: CASSYSKGEGENIQYF
DNA: TGTGCCAGCAGTTACTCAAAGGGGGAGGGGGAAAACATTCAGTACTTC

D: .
V: TRBV20-1
J: TRBJ1-1
size: few
CDR3: CSGRNSVEAFF
DNA: TGCAGTGGTAGAAACAGCGTTGAAGCTTTCTTT

D: .
V: TRBV6-1
J: TRBJ1-4
size: medium-sized
CDR3: CASSEAEGGGNEKLFF
DNA: TGTGCCAGCAGTGAAGCGGAGGGAGGGGGTAATGAAAAACTGTTTTTT

D: .
V: TRBV9
J: TRBJ2-7
size: .
CDR3: CASSVLGAGPPYEQYF
DNA: TGTGCCAGCAGCGTTCTAGGGGCAGGACCTCCCTACGAGCAGTACTTC

D: .
V: TRBV19
J: TRBJ2-7
size: once
CDR3: CASSITPERYEQYF
DNA: TGTGCCAGTAGTATTACCCCAGAAAGGTACGAGCAGTACTTC

D: TRBD2
V: TRBV10-3
J: TRBJ2-2
size: .
CDR3: CAIRELAGLTGELFF
DNA: TGTGCCATCAGGGAACTAGCGGGGCTGACCGGGGAGCTGTTTTTT

D: .
V: TRBV2
J: TRBJ1-3
size: .
CDR3: CASSPAAGADYFSGNTIYF
DNA: TGTGCCAGCAGCCCCGCGGCGGGGGCCGATTACTTTTCCGGAAACACCATATATTTT

D: TRBD2
V: TRBV10-1
J: TRBJ2-3
size: .
CDR3: CASSETSGGWKDTQYF
DNA: TGCGCCAGCAGTGAGACTAGCGGGGGTTGGAAGGATACGCAGTATTTT

D: TRBD1
V: TRBV27
J: TRBJ2-2
size: .
CDR3: CASSLSPTGFGELFF
DNA: TGTGCCAGCAGTTTATCCCCGACAGGGTTCGGGGAGCTGTTTTTT

D: TRBD1
V: TRBV12-5
J: TRBJ1-5
size: .
CDR3: CASGWGQGANQPQHF
DNA: TGTGCTAGTGGATGGGGACAGGGAGCCAATCAGCCCCAGCATTTT